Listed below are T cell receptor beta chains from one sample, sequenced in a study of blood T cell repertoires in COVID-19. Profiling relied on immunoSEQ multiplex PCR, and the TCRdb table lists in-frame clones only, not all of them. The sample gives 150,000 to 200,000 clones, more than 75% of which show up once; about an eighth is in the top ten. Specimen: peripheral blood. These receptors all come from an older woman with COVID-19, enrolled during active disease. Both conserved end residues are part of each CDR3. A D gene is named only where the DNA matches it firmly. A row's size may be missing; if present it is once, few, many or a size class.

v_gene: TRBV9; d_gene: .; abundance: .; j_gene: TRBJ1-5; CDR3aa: CASSVVSGVDQPQHF; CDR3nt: TGTGCCAGCAGCGTAGTATCAGGGGTCGATCAGCCCCAGCATTTT
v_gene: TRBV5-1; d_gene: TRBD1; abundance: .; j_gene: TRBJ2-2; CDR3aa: CASRGPGRAGTGELFF; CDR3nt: TGCGCCAGTAGGGGGCCAGGCAGGGCAGGCACCGGGGAGCTGTTTTTT
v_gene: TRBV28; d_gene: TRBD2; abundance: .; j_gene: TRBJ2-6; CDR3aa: CASSSLAGISGANVLTF; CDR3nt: TGTGCCAGCAGTTCCCTAGCGGGCATCTCTGGGGCCAACGTCCTGACTTTC
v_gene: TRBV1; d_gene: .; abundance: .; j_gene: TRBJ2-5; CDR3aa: CTKIADSYQETQYF; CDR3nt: TGCACCAAAATAGCGGATTCGTACCAAGAGACCCAGTACTTC
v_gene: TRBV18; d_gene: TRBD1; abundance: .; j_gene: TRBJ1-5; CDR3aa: CASSFRTGDQPQHF; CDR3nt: TGTGCCAGCTCGTTTCGGACAGGTGATCAGCCCCAGCATTTT
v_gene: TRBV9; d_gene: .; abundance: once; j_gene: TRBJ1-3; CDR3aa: CASSVGSGQGGTIYF; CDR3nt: TGTGCCAGCAGCGTAGGGTCGGGGCAGGGAGGCACCATATATTTT
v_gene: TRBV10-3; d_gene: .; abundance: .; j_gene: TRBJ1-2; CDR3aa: CAIRDSLSEGYTF; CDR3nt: TGTGCCATCAGGGACTCCTTGTCGGAGGGCTACACCTTC
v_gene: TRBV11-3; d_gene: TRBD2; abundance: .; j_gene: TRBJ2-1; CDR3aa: CASSLYLAGGLREQFF; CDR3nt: TGTGCCAGCAGCTTATACCTAGCGGGAGGATTACGTGAGCAGTTCTTC
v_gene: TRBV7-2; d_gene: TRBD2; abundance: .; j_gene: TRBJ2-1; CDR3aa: CASSPRTSGSNEQFF; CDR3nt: TGTGCCAGCAGCCCAAGGACTAGCGGATCCAATGAGCAGTTCTTC
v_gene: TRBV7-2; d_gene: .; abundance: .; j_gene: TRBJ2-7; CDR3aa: CASSPGGKYEQYF; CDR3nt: TGTGCCAGCAGCCCAGGAGGGAAGTACGAGCAGTACTTC
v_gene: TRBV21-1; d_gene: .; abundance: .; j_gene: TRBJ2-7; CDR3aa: CANRASGRYYLRAGFYEQYF; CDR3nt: TGTGCAAACAGGGCTAGCGGTCGGTATTACCTACGAGCAGGCTTCTACGAGCAGTACTTC
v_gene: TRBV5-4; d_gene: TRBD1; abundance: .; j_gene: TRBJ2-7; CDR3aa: CASSFGTVPLEQYF; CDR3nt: TGTGCCAGCAGCTTCGGGACAGTCCCACTCGAGCAGTACTTC
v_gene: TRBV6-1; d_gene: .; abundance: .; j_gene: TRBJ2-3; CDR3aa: CASSDRGSSTQYF; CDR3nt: TGTGCCAGCAGTGATAGGGGGTCCAGTACGCAGTATTTT
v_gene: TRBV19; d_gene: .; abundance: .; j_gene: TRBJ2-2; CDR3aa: CASSIPAADFTNTGELFF; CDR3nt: TGTGCCAGTAGTATCCCAGCCGCGGACTTCACCAACACCGGGGAGCTGTTTTTT
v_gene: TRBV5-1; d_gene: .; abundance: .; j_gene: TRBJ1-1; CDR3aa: CASSSGTHTEAFF; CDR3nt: TGCGCCAGCAGCTCCGGGACACATACTGAAGCTTTCTTT
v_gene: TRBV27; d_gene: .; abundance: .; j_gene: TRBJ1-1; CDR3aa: CASKDRGNMNTEAFF; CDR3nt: TGTGCCAGCAAGGATCGGGGTAATATGAACACTGAAGCTTTCTTT
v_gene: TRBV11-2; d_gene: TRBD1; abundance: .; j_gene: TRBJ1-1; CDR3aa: CASSRSTGGVNTEAFF; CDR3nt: TGTGCCAGCAGCCGTAGTACAGGGGGCGTGAACACTGAAGCTTTCTTT
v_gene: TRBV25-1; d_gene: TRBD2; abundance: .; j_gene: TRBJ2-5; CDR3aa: CASSDLAGHQETQYF; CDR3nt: TGTGCCAGCAGTGATTTAGCGGGTCACCAAGAGACCCAGTACTTC
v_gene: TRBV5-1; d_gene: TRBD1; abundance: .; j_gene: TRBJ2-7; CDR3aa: CASSLDRGNEQYF; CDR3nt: TGCGCCAGCAGCTTGGACAGGGGAAACGAGCAGTACTTC
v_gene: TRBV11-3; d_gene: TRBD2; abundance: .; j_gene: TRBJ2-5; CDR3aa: CASSSSGSSETQYF; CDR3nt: TGTGCCAGCAGCTCCAGCGGGAGTTCAGAGACCCAGTACTTC